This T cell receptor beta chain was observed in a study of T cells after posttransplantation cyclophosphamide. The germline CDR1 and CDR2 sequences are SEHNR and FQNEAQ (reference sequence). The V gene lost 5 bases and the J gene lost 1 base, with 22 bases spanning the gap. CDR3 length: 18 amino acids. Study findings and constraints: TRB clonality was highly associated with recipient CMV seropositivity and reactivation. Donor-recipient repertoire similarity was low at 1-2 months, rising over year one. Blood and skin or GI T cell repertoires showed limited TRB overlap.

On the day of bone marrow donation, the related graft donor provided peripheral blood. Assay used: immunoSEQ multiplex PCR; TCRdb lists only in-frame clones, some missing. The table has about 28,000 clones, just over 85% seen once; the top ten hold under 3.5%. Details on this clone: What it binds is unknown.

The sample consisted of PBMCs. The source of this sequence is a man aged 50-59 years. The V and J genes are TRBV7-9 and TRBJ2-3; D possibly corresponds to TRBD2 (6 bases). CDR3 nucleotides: TGTGCCAGCAGCATCACCGACTCGGGAGTGAGAGGCACAGATACGCAGTATTTT. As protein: CASSITDSGVRGTDTQYF.